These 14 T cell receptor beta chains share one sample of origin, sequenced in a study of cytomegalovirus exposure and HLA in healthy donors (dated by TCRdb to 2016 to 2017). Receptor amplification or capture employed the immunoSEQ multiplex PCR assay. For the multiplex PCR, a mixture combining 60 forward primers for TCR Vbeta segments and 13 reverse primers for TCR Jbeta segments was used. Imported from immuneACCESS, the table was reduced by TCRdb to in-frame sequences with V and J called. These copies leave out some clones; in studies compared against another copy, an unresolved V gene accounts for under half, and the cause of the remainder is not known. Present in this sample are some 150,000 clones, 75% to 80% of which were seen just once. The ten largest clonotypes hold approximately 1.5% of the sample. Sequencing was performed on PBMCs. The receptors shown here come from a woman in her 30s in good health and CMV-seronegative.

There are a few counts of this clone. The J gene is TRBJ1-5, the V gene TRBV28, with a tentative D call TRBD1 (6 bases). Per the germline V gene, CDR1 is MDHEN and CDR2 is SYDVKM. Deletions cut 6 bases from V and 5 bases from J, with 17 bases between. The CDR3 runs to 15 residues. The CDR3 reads CASSQGFGFDQPQHF. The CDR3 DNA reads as TGTGCCAGCAGCCAGGGGTTTGGGTTTGATCAGCCCCAGCATTTT.

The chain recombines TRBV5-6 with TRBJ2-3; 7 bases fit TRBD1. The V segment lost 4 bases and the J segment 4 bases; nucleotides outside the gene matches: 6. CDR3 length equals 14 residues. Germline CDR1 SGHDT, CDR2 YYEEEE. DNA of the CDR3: TGTGCCAGCAGCCCCCGACAGGGCGCAGATACGCAGTATTTT. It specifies CASSPRQGADTQYF.

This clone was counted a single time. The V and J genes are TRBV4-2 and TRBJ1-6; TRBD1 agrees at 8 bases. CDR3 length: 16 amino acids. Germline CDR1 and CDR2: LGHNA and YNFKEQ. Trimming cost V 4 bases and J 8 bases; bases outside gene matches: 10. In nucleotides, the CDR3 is TGTGCCAGCAGCCGAGTAGGTACAGGGGGGGATTCACCCCTCCACTTT. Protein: CASSRVGTGGDSPLHF.

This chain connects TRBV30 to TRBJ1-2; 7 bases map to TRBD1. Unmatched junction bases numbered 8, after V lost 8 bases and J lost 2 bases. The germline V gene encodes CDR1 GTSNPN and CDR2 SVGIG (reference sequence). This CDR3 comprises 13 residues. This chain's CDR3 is CARPATGNYGYTF. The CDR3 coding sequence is TGTGCCAGGCCAGCGACAGGGAACTATGGCTACACCTTC.

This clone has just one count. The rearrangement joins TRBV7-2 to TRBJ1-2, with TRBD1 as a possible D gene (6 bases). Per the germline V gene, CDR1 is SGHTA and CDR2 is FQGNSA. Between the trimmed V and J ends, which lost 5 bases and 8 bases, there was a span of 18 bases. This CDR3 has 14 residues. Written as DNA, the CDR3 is TGTGCCAGCAGCCCCGCGGGGGGCAATGGGGGCTACACCTTC. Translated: CASSPAGGNGGYTF.

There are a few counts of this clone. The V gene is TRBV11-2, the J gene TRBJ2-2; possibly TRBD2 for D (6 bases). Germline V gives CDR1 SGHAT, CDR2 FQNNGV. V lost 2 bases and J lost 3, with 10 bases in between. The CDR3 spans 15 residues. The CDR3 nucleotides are TGTGCCAGCAGCTTATGGGAGCGGGACACCGGGGAGCTGTTTTTT. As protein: CASSLWERDTGELFF.

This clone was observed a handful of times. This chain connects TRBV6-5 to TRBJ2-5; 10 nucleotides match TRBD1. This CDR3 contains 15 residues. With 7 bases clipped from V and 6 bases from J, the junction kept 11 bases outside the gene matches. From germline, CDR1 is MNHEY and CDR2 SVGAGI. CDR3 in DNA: TGTGCCAGCAACGAGCGGCCGACAGGGGGCAAGACCCAGTACTTC. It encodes CASNERPTGGKTQYF.

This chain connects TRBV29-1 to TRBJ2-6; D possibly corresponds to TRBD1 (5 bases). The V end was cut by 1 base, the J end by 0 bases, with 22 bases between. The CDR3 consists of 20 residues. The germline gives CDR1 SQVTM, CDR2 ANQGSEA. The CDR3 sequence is CSVEGRPDGAEPSGANVLTF. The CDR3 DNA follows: TGCAGCGTTGAAGGGCGACCGGATGGGGCCGAACCCTCTGGGGCCAACGTCCTGACTTTC.

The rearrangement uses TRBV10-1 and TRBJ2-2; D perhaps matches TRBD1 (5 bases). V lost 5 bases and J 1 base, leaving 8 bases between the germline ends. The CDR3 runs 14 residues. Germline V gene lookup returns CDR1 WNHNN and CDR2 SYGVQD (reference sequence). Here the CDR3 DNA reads TGCGCCAGCAGTCCTACAGGGAACACCGGGGAGCTGTTTTTT. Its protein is CASSPTGNTGELFF.

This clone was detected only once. The CDR3 DNA follows: TGTGCCAGCAGCACCCTAGGAGCGCAGTTCTTC. Translated: CASSTLGAQFF. The chain joins TRBV7-2 to TRBJ2-1; D gene uncertain. The germline V and J ends were trimmed by 5 bases and 12 bases, with 11 bases remaining between them. CDR3 length equals 11 residues. From germline, CDR1 is SGHTA and CDR2 FQGNSA.

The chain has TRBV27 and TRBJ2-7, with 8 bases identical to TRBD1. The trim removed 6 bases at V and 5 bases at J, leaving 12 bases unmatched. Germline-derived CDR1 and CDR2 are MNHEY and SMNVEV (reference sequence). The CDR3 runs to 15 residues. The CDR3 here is CASRFKGTGTDEQYF. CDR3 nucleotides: TGTGCCAGCAGATTCAAAGGGACAGGAACCGACGAGCAGTACTTC.

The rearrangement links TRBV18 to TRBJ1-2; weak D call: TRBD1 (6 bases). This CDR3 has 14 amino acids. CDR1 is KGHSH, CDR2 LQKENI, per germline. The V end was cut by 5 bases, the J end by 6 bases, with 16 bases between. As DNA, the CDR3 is TGTGCCAGCTCATCTTTACAGGGTGAAGATGGCTACACCTTC. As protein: CASSSLQGEDGYTF.

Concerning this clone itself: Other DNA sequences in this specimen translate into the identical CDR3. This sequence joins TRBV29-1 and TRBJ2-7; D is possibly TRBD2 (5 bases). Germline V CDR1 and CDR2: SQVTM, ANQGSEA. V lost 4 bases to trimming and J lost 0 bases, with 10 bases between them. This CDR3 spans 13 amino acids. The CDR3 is CSVVSGGSYEQYF. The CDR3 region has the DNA TGCAGCGTTGTAAGCGGAGGCTCCTACGAGCAGTACTTC.

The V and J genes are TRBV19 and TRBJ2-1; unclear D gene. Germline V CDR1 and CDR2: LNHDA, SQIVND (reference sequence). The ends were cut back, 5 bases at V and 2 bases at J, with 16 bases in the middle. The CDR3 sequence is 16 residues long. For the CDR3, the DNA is TGTGCCAGTAGTCCCGAGGTTAGCCAACCCTACAATGAGCAGTTCTTC. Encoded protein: CASSPEVSQPYNEQFF.